The T cell receptor (beta chain) under discussion was sequenced for a study of cytomegalovirus exposure and HLA in healthy donors. This clone was counted only a few times. Both 60 Vbeta primers and 13 Jbeta primers went into the PCR. Profiled with immunoSEQ multiplex PCR; TCRdb holds only in-frame clones, not every one. The data contain approximately 120,000 clones, roughly 79% of them seen just once; the ten biggest clones take up approximately 3.1%. The V end was cut by 5 bases, the J end by 7 bases, with 14 bases between. Germline V gives CDR1 SGHTA, CDR2 FQGNSA. The CDR3 has 14 amino acids. The rearrangement links TRBV7-2 to TRBJ2-2; D may be TRBD1 (6 bases). The receptor's source is a man younger than 45 in good health and CMV-seronegative. Sequenced sample: PBMCs. The CDR3 loop is CASSPQTDSGELFF. The CDR3 nucleotides are TGTGCCAGCAGCCCCCAAACGGACAGCGGGGAGCTGTTTTTT.